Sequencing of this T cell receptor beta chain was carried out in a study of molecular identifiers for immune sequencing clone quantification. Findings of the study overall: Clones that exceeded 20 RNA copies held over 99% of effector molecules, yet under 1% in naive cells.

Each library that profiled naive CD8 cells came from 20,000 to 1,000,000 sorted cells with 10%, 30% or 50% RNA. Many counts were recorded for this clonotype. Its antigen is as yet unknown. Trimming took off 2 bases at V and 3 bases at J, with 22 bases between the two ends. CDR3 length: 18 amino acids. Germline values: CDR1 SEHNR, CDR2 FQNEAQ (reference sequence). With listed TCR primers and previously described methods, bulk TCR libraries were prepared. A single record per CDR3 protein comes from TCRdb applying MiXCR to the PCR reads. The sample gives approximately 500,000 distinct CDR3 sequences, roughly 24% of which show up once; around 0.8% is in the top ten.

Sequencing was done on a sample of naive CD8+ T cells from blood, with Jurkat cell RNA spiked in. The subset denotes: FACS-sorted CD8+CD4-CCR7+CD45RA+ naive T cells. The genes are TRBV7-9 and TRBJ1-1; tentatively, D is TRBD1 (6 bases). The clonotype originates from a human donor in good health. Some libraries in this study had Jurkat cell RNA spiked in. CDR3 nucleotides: TGTGCCAGCAGCTTATCTTTATTGGGGGCAGAATCTGACACTGAAGCTTTCTTT. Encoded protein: CASSLSLLGAESDTEAFF.